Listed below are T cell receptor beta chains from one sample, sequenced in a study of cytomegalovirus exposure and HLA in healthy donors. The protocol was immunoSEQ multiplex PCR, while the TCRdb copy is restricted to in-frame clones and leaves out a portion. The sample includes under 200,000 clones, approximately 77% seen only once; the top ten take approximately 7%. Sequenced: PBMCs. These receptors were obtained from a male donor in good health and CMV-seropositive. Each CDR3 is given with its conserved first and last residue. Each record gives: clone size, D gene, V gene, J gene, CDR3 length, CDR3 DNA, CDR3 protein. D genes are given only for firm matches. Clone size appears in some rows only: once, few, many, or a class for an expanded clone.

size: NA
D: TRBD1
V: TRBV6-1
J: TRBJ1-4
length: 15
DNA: TGTGCCAGCAGTGAATCTGGGACAGGGAGTGAAAAACTGTTTTTT
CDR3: CASSESGTGSEKLFF

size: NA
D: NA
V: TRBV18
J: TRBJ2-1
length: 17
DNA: TGTGCCAGCTCACCAAGGATCGGGGAGAGCTCCTACAATGAGCAGTTCTTC
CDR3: CASSPRIGESSYNEQFF

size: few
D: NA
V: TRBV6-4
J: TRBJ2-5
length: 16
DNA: TGTGCCAGCAGTGCCCACCGCGGACAGTGGGAAGAGACCCAGTACTTC
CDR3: CASSAHRGQWEETQYF

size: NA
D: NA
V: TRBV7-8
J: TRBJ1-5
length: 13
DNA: TGTGCCAGCAGCTTAGCCCGAGGGCAGCCCCAGCATTTT
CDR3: CASSLARGQPQHF

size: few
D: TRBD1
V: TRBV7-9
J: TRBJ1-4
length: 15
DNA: TGTGCCAGCAGCTTTAAGACAGGGGGCATGGAAAAACTGTTTTTT
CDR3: CASSFKTGGMEKLFF

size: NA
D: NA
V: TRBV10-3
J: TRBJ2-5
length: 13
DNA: TGTGCCATCAGTGTTGAGGATTCGGAGACCCAGTACTTC
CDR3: CAISVEDSETQYF

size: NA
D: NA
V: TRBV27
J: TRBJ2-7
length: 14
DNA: TGTGCCAGCAGTTGGGGGACTGAAACCTACGAGCAGTACTTC
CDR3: CASSWGTETYEQYF

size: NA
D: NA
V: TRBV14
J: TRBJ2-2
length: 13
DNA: TGTGCCAGCAGCCGAGGCTCCACCGGGGAGCTGTTTTTT
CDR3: CASSRGSTGELFF

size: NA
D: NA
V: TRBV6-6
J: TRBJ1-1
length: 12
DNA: TGTGCCAGCAGTTACCCTAGAACTGAAGCTTTCTTT
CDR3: CASSYPRTEAFF

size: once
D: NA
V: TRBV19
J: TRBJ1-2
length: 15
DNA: TGTGCCAGTAGTCCAAGACACCGATACATCTATGGCTACACCTTC
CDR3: CASSPRHRYIYGYTF

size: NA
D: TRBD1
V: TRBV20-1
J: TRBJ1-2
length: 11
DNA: TGCAGGACCCAGGGGGACTCTGGCTACACCTTC
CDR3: CRTQGDSGYTF

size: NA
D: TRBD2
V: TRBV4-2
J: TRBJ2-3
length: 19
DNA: TGTGCCAGCAGCCGGAGGGGGACTAGCGGGGACCGGAGCACAGATACGCAGTATTTT
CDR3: CASSRRGTSGDRSTDTQYF

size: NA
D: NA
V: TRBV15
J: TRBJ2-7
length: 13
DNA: TGTGCCACCAGCCGCGGGGCTGGGATCGAGCAGTACTTC
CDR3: CATSRGAGIEQYF

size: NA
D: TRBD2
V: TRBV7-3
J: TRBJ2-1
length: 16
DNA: TGTGCCAGCAGCTCCCGGTCTGGCGGGGGAGTCAATGAGCAGTTCTTC
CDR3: CASSSRSGGGVNEQFF

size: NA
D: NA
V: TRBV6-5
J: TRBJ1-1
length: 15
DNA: TGTGCCAGCAGTCGCCACAGGCCCGATAACACTGAAGCTTTCTTT
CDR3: CASSRHRPDNTEAFF

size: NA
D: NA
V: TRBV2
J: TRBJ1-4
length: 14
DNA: TGTGCCAGCAGTGAATCGCGGCAGGGAGGGCAACTGTTTTTT
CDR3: CASSESRQGGQLFF

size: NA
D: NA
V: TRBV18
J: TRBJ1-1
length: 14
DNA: TGTGCCAGCTCACCGGTCGGGGGTGACACTGAAGCTTTCTTT
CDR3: CASSPVGGDTEAFF

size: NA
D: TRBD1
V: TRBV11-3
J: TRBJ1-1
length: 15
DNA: TGTGCCAGCAGCTCATCCGACAGGGAAGGAGCTGAAGCTTTCTTT
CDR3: CASSSSDREGAEAFF

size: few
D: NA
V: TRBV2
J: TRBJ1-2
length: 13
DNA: TGTGCCTCCAGTCGGGGAGGTTCCCCTGGCTACACCTTC
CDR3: CASSRGGSPGYTF

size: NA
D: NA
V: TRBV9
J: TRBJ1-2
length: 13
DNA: TGTGCCAGCAGCGCCGGGGGAGGGCATGGCTACACCTTC
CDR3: CASSAGGGHGYTF

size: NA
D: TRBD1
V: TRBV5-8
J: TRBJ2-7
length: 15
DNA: TGTGCCAGCAGCAACCGGGACAGGGTAGTATACGAGCAGTACTTC
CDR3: CASSNRDRVVYEQYF

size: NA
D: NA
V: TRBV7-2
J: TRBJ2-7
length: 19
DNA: TGTGCCAGCAGCCCCGGGGGACTGCCTCACCGGGCGGGTCCCTACGAGCAGTACTTC
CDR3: CASSPGGLPHRAGPYEQYF

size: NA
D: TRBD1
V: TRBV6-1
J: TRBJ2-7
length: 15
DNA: TGTGCCAGCAGGGATCGACAGGGGAGTATCTACGAGCAGTACTTC
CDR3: CASRDRQGSIYEQYF

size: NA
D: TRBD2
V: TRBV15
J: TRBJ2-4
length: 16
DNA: TGTGCCACCGGGGGGGGAACGTTAGGAGCCAAAAACATTCAGTACTTC
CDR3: CATGGGTLGAKNIQYF

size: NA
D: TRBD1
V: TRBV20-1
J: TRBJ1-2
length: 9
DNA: TGCAGTGCTGGGGACAGGGGCACCTTC
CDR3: CSAGDRGTF

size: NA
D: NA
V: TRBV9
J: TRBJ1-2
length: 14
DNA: TGTGCCAGCAGCGTAGCGGAAGCGGACTATGGCTACACCTTC
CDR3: CASSVAEADYGYTF

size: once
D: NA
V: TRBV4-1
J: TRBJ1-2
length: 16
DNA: TGCGCCAGCAGCCCAGGAGACAGGATAAATAACTATGGCTACACCTTC
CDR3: CASSPGDRINNYGYTF

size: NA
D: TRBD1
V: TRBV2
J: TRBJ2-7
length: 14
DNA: TGTGCCAGCAGTCGGGACAGGGGGCATTACGAGCAGTACTTC
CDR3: CASSRDRGHYEQYF

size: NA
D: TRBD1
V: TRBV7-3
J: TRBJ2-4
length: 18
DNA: TGTGCCAGCAGCTTGAGGGGGTCCGGACAGGGGGCGGGAAACATTCAGTACTTC
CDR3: CASSLRGSGQGAGNIQYF

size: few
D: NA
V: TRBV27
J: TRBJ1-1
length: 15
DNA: TGTGCCAGCAGTTTAGGGAGGACACAGAACACTGAAGCTTTCTTT
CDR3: CASSLGRTQNTEAFF

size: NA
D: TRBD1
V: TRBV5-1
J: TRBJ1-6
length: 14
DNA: TGCGCCAGCAGCTTGACAGGGGAGTTTTCACCCCTCCACTTT
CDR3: CASSLTGEFSPLHF

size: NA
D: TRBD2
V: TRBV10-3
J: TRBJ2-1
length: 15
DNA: TGTGCCATCAGTGGGGGACTAGCGGCCTACAATGAGCAGTTCTTC
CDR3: CAISGGLAAYNEQFF

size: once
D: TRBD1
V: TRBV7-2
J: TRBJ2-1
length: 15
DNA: TGTGCCAGCAGCTTATTTGGTGACAGGGTGAATGAGCAGTTCTTC
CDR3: CASSLFGDRVNEQFF

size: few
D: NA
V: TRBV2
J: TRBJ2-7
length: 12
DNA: TGTGCCAGCAAGGCGGTTTCCTACGAGCAGTACTTC
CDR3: CASKAVSYEQYF

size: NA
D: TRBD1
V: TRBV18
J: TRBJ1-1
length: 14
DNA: TGTGCCAGCTCACAGATCGACAGGGGATTTGAAGCTTTCTTT
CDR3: CASSQIDRGFEAFF

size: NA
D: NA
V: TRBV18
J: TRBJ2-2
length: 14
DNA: TGTGCCAGCTCAACCCAGGGGTTCACCGGGGAGCTGTTTTTT
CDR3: CASSTQGFTGELFF

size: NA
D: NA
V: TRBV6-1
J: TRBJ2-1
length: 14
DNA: TGTGCCAGCAGTGACGCTACCCCCTACAATGAGCAGTTCTTC
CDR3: CASSDATPYNEQFF

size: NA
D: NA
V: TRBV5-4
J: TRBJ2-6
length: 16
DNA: TGTGCCAGCAGCTTGAGAGGGGGCTCTGGGGCCAACGTCCTGACTTTC
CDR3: CASSLRGGSGANVLTF

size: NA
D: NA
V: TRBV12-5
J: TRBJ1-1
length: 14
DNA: TGTGCTAGTGGTCCCCGCCAGAGAGGGACTGAAGCTTTCTTT
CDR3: CASGPRQRGTEAFF

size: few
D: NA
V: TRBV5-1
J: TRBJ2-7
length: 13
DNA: TGCGCCAGCAGCTTGGCAGGGCGATCCGAGCAGTACTTC
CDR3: CASSLAGRSEQYF

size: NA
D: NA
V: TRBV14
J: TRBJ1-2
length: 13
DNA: TGTGCCAGCAGTGGGGAGCCCGGCTATGGCTACACCTTC
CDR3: CASSGEPGYGYTF

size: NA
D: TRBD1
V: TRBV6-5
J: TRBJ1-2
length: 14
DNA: TGTGCCAGCAGCCGGGACAGGTTTAACTATGGCTACACCTTC
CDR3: CASSRDRFNYGYTF

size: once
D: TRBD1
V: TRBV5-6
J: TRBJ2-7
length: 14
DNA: TGTGCCAGCAGCTTGGGGGCAGGGGGCGACGAGCAGTACTTC
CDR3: CASSLGAGGDEQYF

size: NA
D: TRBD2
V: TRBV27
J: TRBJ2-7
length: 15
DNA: TGTGCCAGCAGTTTAGGGACTAGCGGGGGAGAGGAGCAGTACTTC
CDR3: CASSLGTSGGEEQYF

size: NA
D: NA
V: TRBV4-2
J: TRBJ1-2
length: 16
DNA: TGTGCCAGCAGCCAAGTGGGGCAGGGAGGGGACTATGGCTACACCTTC
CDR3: CASSQVGQGGDYGYTF

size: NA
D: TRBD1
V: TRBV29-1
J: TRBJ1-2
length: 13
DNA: TGCAGCGTGGCGACGACAGGGTTCTATGGCTACACCTTC
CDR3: CSVATTGFYGYTF

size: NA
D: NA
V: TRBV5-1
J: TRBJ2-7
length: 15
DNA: TGCGCCAGCAGCTTGGACGGGATCTGGACCTACGAGCAGTACTTC
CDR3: CASSLDGIWTYEQYF

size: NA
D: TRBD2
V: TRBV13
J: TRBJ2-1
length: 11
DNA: TGTGCCGTACGGGAGGGAGGTGAGCAGTTCTTC
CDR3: CAVREGGEQFF

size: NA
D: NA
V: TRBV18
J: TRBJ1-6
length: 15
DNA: TGTGCCAGCTCACCAGGAGTCTCCTATAATTCACCCCTCCACTTT
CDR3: CASSPGVSYNSPLHF

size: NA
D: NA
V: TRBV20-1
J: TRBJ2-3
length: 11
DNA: TGCAGTGCGGCCGCTACAGATACGCAGTATTTT
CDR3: CSAAATDTQYF

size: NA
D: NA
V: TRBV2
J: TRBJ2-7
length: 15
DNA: TGTGCCAGCAGTGAAGAGGAGCCAGGGTGGAACGAGCAGTACTTC
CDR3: CASSEEEPGWNEQYF

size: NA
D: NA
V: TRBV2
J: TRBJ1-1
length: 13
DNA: TGTGCCAGCAGTCCCTCACAGGCCACTGAAGCTTTCTTT
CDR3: CASSPSQATEAFF

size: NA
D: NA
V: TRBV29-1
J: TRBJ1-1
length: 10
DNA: TGCAGCGTTGCCGAGGCTGAAGCTTTCTTT
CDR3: CSVAEAEAFF